The 19 T cell receptor beta chains presented below share a single source sample, sequenced in a study of OX40 agonist ivuxolimab in advanced cancers. Some clones are missing from TCRdb's copy, which holds only in-frame ones; the method was immunoSEQ multiplex PCR. The profile shows more than 35,000 clones, roughly 80% of them singletons. The specimen was CD4+ or CD8+ T cells sorted from blood, collected in a trial of the OX40 agonist ivuxolimab. These receptors all stem from an adult with an advanced solid tumor such as melanoma, head and neck, liver or kidney cancer.

Only a few counts were recorded for this clone. This chain uses TRBV10-2 with TRBJ1-2; unclear D gene. This CDR3 spans 12 amino acids. Germline-derived CDR1 and CDR2 are WSHSY and SAAADI. The ends were cut back, 5 bases at V and 4 bases at J, with 8 bases in the middle. CDR3 sequence: CASSPDPYGYTF. CDR3 sequence (DNA): TGCGCCAGCAGTCCAGACCCCTATGGCTACACCTTC.

The V call is TRBV5-1, the J call TRBJ1-1; TRBD1 is a possible D gene (6 bases). Germline V gene sequence: CDR1 SGHRS, CDR2 YFSETQ. This CDR3 spans 14 amino acids. The V gene lost 2 bases and the J gene lost 5 bases, with 13 bases spanning the gap. CDR3 nucleotide sequence: TGCGCCAGCAGCTTCCAGGGAGGGGGGACTGAAGCTTTCTTT. It is translated as CASSFQGGGTEAFF.

The chain combines TRBV7-8 with TRBJ2-3; D perhaps matches TRBD2 (6 bases). The V and J ends lost 5 bases and 1 base respectively, with 25 bases between them. This CDR3 has 19 amino acids. Per germline, CDR1 SGHVS and CDR2 FQNEAQ. Written as DNA, the CDR3 is TGTGCCAGCAGCCCCAGGAGGACTACCCGCCCGCCTGGCACAGATACGCAGTATTTT. This sequence encodes CASSPRRTTRPPGTDTQYF.

This clone showed up just a few times. The chain links TRBV7-2 to TRBJ1-3; 7 bases map to TRBD1. CDR1 is SGHTA and CDR2 is FQGNSA in the germline V gene. V trimming: 5 bases; J trimming: 3 bases; junction bases outside the gene matches: 1. The CDR3 has 13 amino acids. The CDR3 sequence: CASSRTGGNTIYF. CDR3 DNA: TGTGCCAGCAGCCGGACAGGTGGAAACACCATATATTTT.

Points on this clone: It is unclear where the CDR3 begins or ends on the DNA, so no DNA is shown, and the CDR3 is as TCRdb lists it. The chain recombines TRBV7-7 with TRBJ2-2; the table's TRBD1 call for D was not verified on the DNA. Germline V gives CDR1 SSHAT, CDR2 FNYEAQ (reference sequence). The CDR3 adds up to 18 amino acids, both ends counted. Here the CDR3 reads CASSLFLSRGLDTGELFF.

V gene TRBV6-6 combines with J gene TRBJ2-2, with TRBD2 matching over 8 bases. V was clipped by 7 bases and J by 5 bases; unmatched bases: 12. The length of the CDR3 is 16 residues. Per the germline V gene, CDR1 is MNHNY and CDR2 is SVGAGI (reference sequence). The CDR3 here is CASINGAGGGTGELFF. CDR3 nucleotides: TGTGCCAGCATCAACGGGGCGGGAGGTGGGACCGGGGAGCTGTTTTTT.

V is TRBV6-1 and J is TRBJ1-1; D unresolved. Germline CDR1 reads MNHNS; CDR2 reads SASEGT. Deletions cut 7 bases from V and 0 bases from J, with 12 bases between. This CDR3 spans 14 amino acids. In nucleotides, the CDR3 is TGTGCCAGCACCCAAACCAGATTGAACACTGAAGCTTTCTTT. Its translation is CASTQTRLNTEAFF.

The chain employs TRBV6-6 and TRBJ2-2, with 8 positions matching TRBD2. The V segment lost 11 bases and the J segment 8 bases; nucleotides outside the gene matches: 4. Germline V CDR1 and CDR2: MNHNY, SVGAGI (reference sequence). This CDR3 has 11 residues. The CDR3 here is CAVVAGGELFF. In nucleotides, the CDR3 is TGTGCCGTGGTAGCGGGAGGGGAGCTGTTTTTT.

This chain links TRBV7-6 with TRBJ2-1, with 7 bases lining up with TRBD2. Per the germline V gene, CDR1 is SGHVS and CDR2 is FNYEAQ. V was clipped by 4 bases and J by 2 bases; unmatched bases: 5. CDR3 length: 15 residues. The DNA of the CDR3 is TGTGCCAGCAGCTCCGGAGGGACTACCTACAATGAGCAGTTCTTC. It encodes CASSSGGTTYNEQFF.

J is TRBJ2-1 and V is TRBV7-6, with D perhaps TRBD1 (5 bases). CDR3 size: 15 residues. CDR1 and CDR2 from the germline V gene are SGHVS and FNYEAQ. V dropped 0 bases and J dropped 2 bases, with 8 bases sitting between them. DNA of the CDR3: TGTGCCAGCAGCTTAGCGGTGGACACCTACAATGAGCAGTTCTTC. Its protein product is CASSLAVDTYNEQFF.

This clone was seen just once. At one end the junction does not follow the germline gene, possibly because of a read error. Other DNA sequences from this sample encode an identical CDR3 as well. The chain is built from TRBV6-6 and TRBJ1-2; 8 bases agree with TRBD1. Germline assignment: CDR1 MNHNY and CDR2 SVGAGI (reference sequence). This CDR3 comprises 13 residues. This CDR3 reads CASSYSQGEGYTF. Here the CDR3 DNA reads TGTGCCAGCAGCTACTCACAGGGGGAAGGCTACACCTTC.

The chain employs TRBV7-9 and TRBJ1-6; the D is unclear. The germline V and J ends were trimmed by 1 base and 7 bases, with 8 bases remaining between them. Germline V gene lookup returns CDR1 SEHNR and CDR2 FQNEAQ (reference sequence). The CDR3 is made up of 14 amino acids. CDR3 nucleotide sequence: TGTGCCAGCAGCTTAGTGGTGGGGAATTCACCCCTCCACTTT. The encoded protein is CASSLVVGNSPLHF.

Details on this clone: With a much larger clone just one base away, this may be a read error. The J gene is TRBJ2-7, the V gene TRBV6-1; D may correspond to TRBD1 or TRBD2 (5 bases each). V shed 6 bases and J shed 2 bases, with 11 bases lying between them. The CDR3 has 13 amino acids. Germline CDR1 MNHNS, CDR2 SASEGT. Written as DNA, the CDR3 is TGTGCCAGCAGCCCGGGACCGACCTACGAGCAGTACTTC. It codes for CASSPGPTYEQYF.

In its sample, this clone ranks as medium-sized (0.01 to 0.1%). J is TRBJ1-2 and V is TRBV2; D remains ambiguous. Germline loops: CDR1 SNHLY, CDR2 FYNNEI. This CDR3 region has 13 residues. Trimming shortened V by 6 bases and J by 4 bases, and 12 bases separated the two germline ends. CDR3 sequence reads: CASSDTSGYGYTF. CDR3 DNA: TGTGCCAGCAGCGACACCTCTGGCTATGGCTACACCTTC.

In the case of this clone: This CDR3 is also generated by other DNA sequences in the sample. The chain joins TRBV29-1 to TRBJ2-3; 9 nucleotides match TRBD2. Germline V gene sequence: CDR1 SQVTM, CDR2 ANQGSEA. J was trimmed by 3 bases and V by 3 bases; bases with no gene match: 4. CDR3 size: 14 residues. The CDR3 DNA sequence: TGCAGCGTTGAGGGCGGGAGGGGTACAGATACGCAGTATTTT. Translating it yields CSVEGGRGTDTQYF.

The CDR3 DNA is TGTGCCAGCAGCTTAGTGGGTATTGAGCAGTTCTTC. Translation gives CASSLVGIEQFF. V usage is TRBV7-2 and J usage is TRBJ2-1, with D hard to call. Deletions cut 1 base from V and 9 bases from J, with 7 bases between. The CDR3 sequence is 12 residues long. Germline CDR1 reads SGHTA; CDR2 reads FQGNSA.

The chain uses TRBV7-9 and TRBJ2-1, with 7 bases that match TRBD2. Losses at the gene ends were 6 bases for V and 8 bases for J; bases not matched to a gene: 10. CDR3 size: 14 residues. Germline CDR1 SEHNR, CDR2 FQNEAQ (reference sequence). The CDR3 DNA follows: TGTGCCAGCAGGAAGGGCGGGAGCACCCATGAGCAGTTCTTC. Its translation is CASRKGGSTHEQFF. The complete variable domain, with remaining parts taken from reference TRBV7-9 and TRBJ2-1, reads DTGVSQNPRHKITKRGQNVTFRCDPISEHNRLYWYRQTLGQGPEFLTYFQNEAQLEKSRLLSDRFSAERPKGSFSTLEIQRTEQGDSAMYLCASRKGGSTHEQFFGPGTRLTVL.

The chain uses TRBV7-8 and TRBJ1-1, with D uncertain. This CDR3 spans 14 amino acids. Germline CDR1 and CDR2: SGHVS and FQNEAQ. The V and J ends lost 5 bases and 1 base respectively, with 11 bases between them. The CDR3 loop reads CASSLPPRNTEAFF. CDR3 nucleotide sequence: TGTGCCAGCAGCCTCCCGCCGAGGAACACTGAAGCTTTCTTT.

The chain has TRBV9 and TRBJ2-7; D gene ambiguous. Looked up from germline, CDR1 is SGDLS and CDR2 is YYNGEE. Trimming shortened V by 4 bases and J by 0 bases, and 17 bases separated the two germline ends. CDR3 length: 16 residues. CDR3 sequence reads: CASSPRSQVNSYEQYF. The CDR3 coding sequence is TGTGCCAGCAGCCCACGGAGTCAAGTAAACTCCTACGAGCAGTACTTC.